A single sample is the source of the 19 T cell receptor beta chains below, sequenced in a study of blood T cells in healthy people across ages. The authors ran a second PCR of 7 to 11 cycles using a sample-barcoded 5' primer and a J-beta primer mix. TCRdb re-analysed the 5' RACE reads in MiXCR, keeping a single row per CDR3 protein. The repertoire has around 1,600,000 distinct CDR3 sequences, roughly 43% of them found once; the top ten carry 4%. The specimen was blood. The receptors originated from a woman aged 18-29 years in good health.

This clonotype has just a few counts. The chain joins TRBV4-3 to TRBJ2-3; D remains ambiguous. V shed 0 bases and J shed 7 bases, with 8 bases lying between them. Germline loops: CDR1 LGHNA, CDR2 YSLEER. This CDR3 contains 13 residues. CDR3 in DNA: TGCGCCAGCAGCCAAGATAGGCGAAATACGCAGTATTTT. This gives the protein CASSQDRRNTQYF.

The V call is TRBV3-1, the J call TRBJ2-1; tentatively, D is TRBD1 or TRBD2 (5 bases each). Germline loops: CDR1 LGHDT, CDR2 YNNKEL (reference sequence). V was shortened by 1 base and J by 9 bases, with 16 bases between the two germline ends. The CDR3 extends over 15 amino acids. CDR3 residues: CASSQAGPNAGEQFF. CDR3 nucleotides: TGTGCCAGCAGCCAAGCGGGACCAAATGCGGGTGAGCAGTTCTTC.

The V call is TRBV29-1, the J call TRBJ1-2, with 8 bases lining up with TRBD1. CDR1 SQVTM and CDR2 ANQGSEA come from the germline V gene. The CDR3 is made up of 12 amino acids. After removal of 5 bases from V and 4 bases from J, the junction contained 3 bases not matched to a gene. CDR3 residues: CSVHRGGYGYTF. DNA of the CDR3: TGCAGCGTTCACAGGGGGGGCTATGGCTACACCTTC.

This clonotype was counted only a few times. V gene TRBV10-3 combines with J gene TRBJ2-7, with TRBD1 matching over 9 bases. Trimming at V came to 4 bases and at J to 4 bases, leaving 8 bases not matched to a gene. The CDR3 spans 15 residues. CDR1 and CDR2 (germline): ENHRY, SYGVKD. This chain's CDR3 is CAISAADRGRYEQYF. The DNA of the CDR3 is TGTGCCATCAGTGCTGCGGACAGGGGTCGGTACGAGCAGTACTTC.

The CDR3 here is CASSPYGITGGGYTF. Written as DNA, the CDR3 is TGTGCCAGCAGCCCTTACGGGATCACAGGGGGTGGCTACACCTTC. The rearrangement joins TRBV27 to TRBJ1-2; 8 bases match TRBD1. The CDR3 consists of 15 residues. V shed 6 bases and J 7 bases; nucleotides not matched to a gene: 13. The V gene's germline CDR1 is MNHEY and CDR2 SMNVEV (reference sequence).

The V and J genes are TRBV12-3 or TRBV12-4 and TRBJ2-1; 7 positions agree with TRBD1. The CDR3 has 16 residues. V trimming: 4 bases; J trimming: 2 bases; junction bases outside the gene matches: 8. The CDR3 sequence: CASSSTGQSPYNEQFF. CDR3 nucleotide sequence: TGTGCCAGCAGTTCCACGGGACAGAGCCCCTACAATGAGCAGTTCTTC.

This chain links TRBV5-4 with TRBJ2-1; 10 nucleotides agree with TRBD1. Looked up from germline, CDR1 is SGHNT and CDR2 is YYREEE (reference sequence). The V and J ends lost 5 bases and 9 bases, in that order; junction bases with no gene match: 11. The CDR3 totals 15 residues. This CDR3 is CASSLWGQGSVEQFF. The CDR3 DNA reads as TGTGCCAGCAGTTTATGGGGACAGGGGAGTGTTGAGCAGTTCTTC.

The rearrangement joins TRBV10-1 to TRBJ2-5, with TRBD2 identical over 8 bases. Per the germline V gene, CDR1 is WNHNN and CDR2 is SYGVQD (reference sequence). CDR3 length: 14 amino acids. J gave up 11 bases and V 10 bases, and 18 bases lay outside the gene matches. CDR3 sequence reads: CATSGSGVYNEQYF. DNA for the CDR3: TGCGCCACCTCGGGTAGCGGGGTATACAATGAGCAGTACTTC.

With regard to this clonotype: A much bigger clone sits one base away, suggesting this may be a read error. The chain carries TRBV29-1 and TRBJ2-1; 8 positions agree with TRBD1. Per germline, CDR1 SQVTM and CDR2 ANQGSEA. Germline trimming cut 5 bases from V and 1 base from J; bases unmatched to any gene: 4. CDR3 size: 14 residues. This CDR3 reads CSVHDRGSYNEQFF. DNA of the CDR3: TGCAGCGTTCATGACAGGGGATCCTACAATGAGCAGTTCTTC.

This chain uses TRBV2 with TRBJ1-4; a weak D match, TRBD1 (5 bases). V lost 3 bases, J lost 7 bases, and 15 bases lay in between. Germline lookup yields CDR1 SNHLY and CDR2 FYNNEI. The CDR3 totals 15 residues. CDR3 sequence: CASSDQRQGAEKLFF. As DNA, the CDR3 is TGTGCCAGCAGTGATCAGCGGCAGGGCGCTGAAAAACTGTTTTTT.

The V and J genes are TRBV7-2 and TRBJ1-6, with 9 bases matching TRBD1. Germline trimming cut 0 bases from V and 14 bases from J; bases unmatched to any gene: 11. The CDR3 extends over 16 amino acids. Germline V gene data show CDR1 as SGHTA and CDR2 as FQGNSA. DNA for the CDR3: TGTGCCAGCAGCTTAGCTCGTACAGGGGGCCTTTTGGCCCTCCACTTT. It codes for CASSLARTGGLLALHF. The entire variable domain, with the rest obtained from reference TRBV7-2 and TRBJ1-6, is as follows: GAGVSQSPSNKVTEKGKDVELRCDPISGHTALYWYRQSLGQGLEFLIYFQGNSAPDKSGLPSDRFSAERTGGSVSTLTIQRTQQEDSAVYLCASSLARTGGLLALHFGNGTRLTVT.

The chain has TRBV29-1 and TRBJ2-1, with 14 positions matching TRBD2. The V segment lost 6 bases and the J segment 4 bases; nucleotides outside the gene matches: 14. The CDR3 is made up of 18 amino acids. Germline-derived CDR1 and CDR2 are SQVTM and ANQGSEA. The CDR3 loop is CSVTSGTSGSLRYNEQFF. CDR3 coding DNA: TGCAGCGTAACCTCCGGGACTAGCGGGAGCCTACGGTACAATGAGCAGTTCTTC.

The rearrangement uses TRBV7-9 and TRBJ1-1; 8 bases map to TRBD1. The length of the CDR3 is 18 residues. Germline V gene data show CDR1 as SEHNR and CDR2 as FQNEAQ (reference sequence). Trimming cost V 5 bases and J 1 base; bases outside gene matches: 15. In nucleotides, the CDR3 is TGTGCCAGCAGCGGCCAAGTGGGGGGCGGACAGGGGAACACTGAAGCTTTCTTT. Translation gives CASSGQVGGGQGNTEAFF.

This clonotype was counted between two and nine times. This clone may be a read error of a much larger clone one base away. V usage is TRBV10-3 and J usage is TRBJ2-7, with D maybe TRBD2 (7 bases). Between the trimmed V and J ends, which lost 3 bases and 7 bases, there was a span of 19 bases. The CDR3 totals 15 residues. Per the germline V gene, CDR1 is ENHRY and CDR2 is SYGVKD. CDR3 residues: CAISEWGGTNNEQYF. DNA for the CDR3: TGTGCCATCAGTGAATGGGGGGGCACCAACAATGAGCAGTACTTC.

The chain joins TRBV6-5 to TRBJ2-1, with D maybe TRBD2 (5 bases). The CDR3 spans 12 residues. Germline lookup yields CDR1 MNHEY and CDR2 SVGAGI. V was cut by 5 bases and J by 14 bases, with 16 bases left in between. The CDR3 sequence: CASSPTGLAKFF. The CDR3 DNA is TGTGCCAGCAGTCCGACTGGGCTAGCTAAGTTCTTC.

This chain joins TRBV29-1 and TRBJ1-2; D gene uncertain. The V gene's germline CDR1 is SQVTM and CDR2 ANQGSEA. The CDR3 runs 11 residues. V was pared by 8 bases and J by 3 bases, with 10 bases between. DNA for the CDR3: TGCAGCTCCTCCCGGGACTATGGCTACACCTTC. Protein sequence: CSSSRDYGYTF.

DNA for the CDR3: TGTGCCAGCACAACCGGGACTAGCGGATTCTACAATGAGCAGTTCTTC. Its protein is CASTTGTSGFYNEQFF. V and J are TRBV27 and TRBJ2-1; 11 bases fit TRBD2. V gave up 7 bases and J gave up 3 bases; unmatched junction bases: 8. Looked up from germline, CDR1 is MNHEY and CDR2 is SMNVEV (reference sequence). This CDR3 is built from 16 residues.

The chain recombines TRBV29-1 with TRBJ2-3; TRBD2 aligns across 10 bases. Germline CDR1 reads SQVTM; CDR2 reads ANQGSEA. This CDR3 region has 15 residues. V dropped 6 bases and J dropped 0; count of bases not matched to a gene: 6. CDR3 region: CSVAKREGSTDTQYF. Here the CDR3 DNA reads TGCAGCGTGGCCAAGCGGGAGGGAAGCACAGATACGCAGTATTTT.

This clonotype was seen just once. The chain couples TRBV7-9 to TRBJ2-1; no clear D. Trimming took off 4 bases at V and 10 bases at J, with 11 bases between the two ends. The length of the CDR3 is 12 residues. Germline-derived CDR1 and CDR2 are SEHNR and FQNEAQ (reference sequence). This chain's CDR3 is CASSSLGLEQFF. The CDR3 region has the DNA TGTGCCAGCAGCTCCCTTGGGTTAGAGCAGTTCTTC. Variable domain in full (rest from reference TRBV7-9 and TRBJ2-1): DTGVSQNPRHKITKRGQNVTFRCDPISEHNRLYWYRQTLGQGPEFLTYFQNEAQLEKSRLLSDRFSAERPKGSFSTLEIQRTEQGDSAMYLCASSSLGLEQFFGPGTRLTVL.